The entry below describes one TCR beta chain. The data belong to a study of T cell changes during pregnancy in multiple sclerosis. Germline-derived CDR1 and CDR2 are MNHEY and SMNVEV (reference sequence). Losses at the gene ends were 6 bases for V and 2 bases for J; bases not matched to a gene: 6. The CDR3 is made up of 14 amino acids. Measured with immunoSEQ multiplex PCR; TCRdb has only the in-frame clones, and not every one. The profile shows 45,000 to 55,000 clones, around 94% of them singletons. Specimen: CD8+ T cells from peripheral blood mononuclear cells, collected before pregnancy. The rearrangement uses TRBV27 and TRBJ1-1; TRBD1 agrees at 7 bases. The receptor's source is a female donor with multiple sclerosis, enrolled in a pregnancy study. The CDR3 bases are TGTGCCAGCAGCCTGACAGGGAGTAACACTGAAGCTTTCTTT. Translation gives CASSLTGSNTEAFF.